This TCR beta chain comes out of a study of PD-L1 blockade in urothelial cancer. Only in-frame clones appear in the TCRdb table, and some are missing; sequencing was by immunoSEQ multiplex PCR. Of 30,000 or so clones in the sample, 80% are singletons; the top ten hold roughly 1.9%. This clone was seen more than once but under ten times. The sequenced sample was PBMCs, obtained around atezolizumab (anti-PD-L1) treatment. The receptor comes from a man in his fifties with urothelial cancer.

In DNA form, the CDR3 reads TGTGCTAGTGCGCCCTCGGAGTACAATGAGCAGTTCTTC. Protein: CASAPSEYNEQFF. This rearrangement joins TRBV12-5 to TRBJ2-1; D is uncertain. Germline V gives CDR1 LGHNT, CDR2 FRNRAP. With 7 bases removed from V and 4 bases from J, the gap between germline ends came to 11 bases. CDR3 length equals 13 residues.